The rows below give T cell receptor beta chains drawn from one sample of a study of T cells in Graves' hyperthyroidism and ophthalmopathy. TCRdb fed the multiplex PCR reads into MiXCR, producing one record per CDR3 protein. The sample includes about 560,000 distinct CDR3 sequences, 11% to 15% of them seen just once. Sequencing was done on a sample of blood. The receptors stem from a woman in her thirties or forties with Graves' hyperthyroidism. Each CDR3 is given with its conserved first and last residue. A D gene is named only where the DNA matches it firmly. Not all rows give a size; the values are once, few, many and, for expanded clones, a class.

>many|14|.|TRBJ2-7|TRBV2
CASSDRVGLGEQYF
TGTGCCAGCAGTGACAGGGTAGGGCTGGGCGAGCAGTACTTC
>many|16|TRBD1|TRBJ2-5|TRBV3-1
CASSQGTGGGLETQYF
TGTGCCAGCAGCCAAGGGACAGGGGGCGGGTTAGAGACCCAGTACTTC
>few|16|.|TRBJ2-5|TRBV5-4
CASSYGRGAGPETQYF
TGTGCCAGCAGTTACGGAAGGGGAGCGGGCCCAGAGACCCAGTACTTC
>many|14|.|TRBJ1-1|TRBV3-1
CASSQARVPTEAFF
TGTGCCAGCAGCCAGGCCAGGGTGCCCACTGAAGCTTTCTTT
>.|18|TRBD2|TRBJ2-7|TRBV5-1
CASSFRTGGLAGTYEQYF
TGCGCCAGCAGCTTCCGGACAGGAGGACTAGCGGGGACCTACGAGCAGTACTTC
>.|15|.|TRBJ2-1|TRBV5-1
CASFSAESSYNEQFF
TGCGCCAGCTTTTCGGCGGAGAGCTCCTACAATGAGCAGTTCTTC
>many|15|.|TRBJ2-7|TRBV18
CASSPRLGGRHEQYF
TGTGCCAGCTCACCACGTCTTGGGGGACGTCACGAGCAGTACTTC
>.|17|.|TRBJ2-1|TRBV2
CASSVGVGGNSYNEQFF
TGTGCCAGCAGCGTGGGGGTGGGCGGGAACTCCTACAATGAGCAGTTCTTC
>.|15|TRBD2|TRBJ2-7|TRBV12-3/TRBV12-4
CASSLGRTSIYEQYF
TGTGCCAGCAGTCTAGGGCGGACTAGCATCTACGAGCAGTACTTC
>many|18|.|TRBJ1-5|TRBV2
CASSGFGSQEYSNQPQHF
TGTGCCAGCAGTGGGTTTGGCAGTCAGGAGTATAGCAATCAGCCCCAGCATTTT
>many|15|TRBD1|TRBJ1-5|TRBV28
CASSQRTGGNQPQHF
TGTGCCAGCAGCCAAAGGACAGGGGGCAATCAGCCCCAGCATTTT
>.|14|.|TRBJ2-6|TRBV6-1
CASFSTSGANVLTF
TGTGCCAGCTTTAGTACGTCTGGGGCCAACGTCCTGACTTTC
>few|13|.|TRBJ2-2|TRBV2
CASIYPVTGELFF
TGTGCCAGCATTTATCCGGTCACCGGGGAGCTGTTTTTT
>.|15|.|TRBJ2-1|TRBV7-9
CASSPGSTQYDEQFF
TGTGCCAGCAGCCCCGGGTCTACCCAGTACGATGAGCAGTTCTTC
>many|15|TRBD2|TRBJ2-7|TRBV12-3/TRBV12-4
CASSLSSGSGHEQYF
TGTGCCAGCAGTTTATCCAGCGGGAGCGGCCACGAGCAGTACTTC
>few|12|.|TRBJ1-1|TRBV20-1
CSATWGGFEAFF
TGCAGTGCTACTTGGGGGGGGTTTGAAGCTTTCTTT
>few|15|TRBD2|TRBJ2-7|TRBV2
CASSGGLAGAYEQYF
TGTGCCAGCAGTGGAGGGCTAGCGGGGGCCTACGAGCAGTACTTC
>few|16|.|TRBJ2-7|TRBV27
CASSLSFSGRRYEQYF
TGTGCCAGCAGTTTATCGTTTAGCGGCAGGCGGTACGAGCAGTACTTC
>.|15|TRBD1|TRBJ1-2|TRBV6-1
CASSERTGRGYGYTF
TGTGCCAGCAGTGAGAGGACAGGGCGGGGCTATGGCTACACCTTC
>many|16|TRBD1|TRBJ1-1|TRBV3-1
CASSLRTGHEDTEAFF
TGTGCCAGCAGCCTCCGGACAGGTCATGAAGACACTGAAGCTTTCTTT
>many|18|TRBD2|TRBJ2-1|TRBV20-1
CSARGDLIAGAAYNEQFF
TGCAGTGCTAGAGGGGATTTGATCGCGGGAGCAGCCTACAATGAGCAGTTCTTC
>.|13|.|TRBJ1-2|TRBV10-3
CAISDSTGYGYTF
TGTGCCATCAGTGATAGCACGGGCTATGGCTACACCTTC
>.|16|TRBD2|TRBJ2-3|TRBV6-2/TRBV6-3
CASSPTSGRARDTQYF
TGTGCCAGCAGCCCCACTAGCGGGAGGGCCAGGGATACGCAGTATTTT
>many|13|TRBD2|TRBJ2-7|TRBV5-1
CASSLGGTSEQYF
TGCGCCAGCAGCCTGGGGGGGACTTCCGAGCAGTACTTC
>many|15|.|TRBJ2-2|TRBV7-8
CASSLVGSSAGELFF
TGTGCCAGCAGCTTAGTTGGGAGTAGTGCCGGGGAGCTGTTTTTT
>few|16|TRBD2|TRBJ2-1|TRBV27
CASSRRVAGAHNEQFF
TGTGCCAGCAGTCGCAGAGTAGCGGGAGCCCACAATGAGCAGTTCTTC
>many|16|TRBD1|TRBJ2-7|TRBV5-1
CASSFNSDRVVVEQYF
TGCGCCAGCAGCTTTAATTCGGACAGGGTGGTGGTCGAGCAGTACTTC
>many|15|TRBD1|TRBJ1-3|TRBV7-2
CASRFPGQGGNTIYF
TGTGCCAGCAGATTCCCGGGACAGGGCGGAAACACCATATATTTT
>many|13|.|TRBJ2-5|TRBV6-1
CASSDSHQETQYF
TGTGCCAGCAGTGATTCACACCAAGAGACCCAGTACTTC
>many|16|TRBD2|TRBJ2-3|TRBV7-2
CASSRSGTSGRYTQYF
TGTGCCAGCAGTCGGTCGGGGACTAGCGGGAGATATACGCAGTATTTT
>many|14|.|TRBJ1-2|TRBV28
CASSPLAVAYGYTF
TGTGCCAGCAGTCCCTTAGCAGTCGCCTATGGCTACACCTTC
>.|14|TRBD1|TRBJ2-7|TRBV20-1
CSATTGGKDNEQYF
TGCAGTGCTACTACAGGGGGCAAGGACAACGAGCAGTACTTC
>.|15|TRBD1|TRBJ1-1|TRBV5-1
CASSWTGGEGTEAFF
TGCGCCAGCAGCTGGACAGGGGGCGAAGGAACTGAAGCTTTCTTT
>many|14|TRBD2|TRBJ2-7|TRBV20-1
CSARDLLAGSEQYF
TGCAGTGCTAGAGATCTACTAGCGGGAAGCGAGCAGTACTTC
>.|16|.|TRBJ1-6|TRBV6-1
CASSKSGSSYNSPLHF
TGTGCCAGCAGTAAATCAGGGAGCTCCTATAATTCACCCCTCCACTTT
>many|15|.|TRBJ2-3|TRBV20-1
CSAPNQMGRTDTQYF
TGCAGTGCCCCAAACCAGATGGGGCGCACAGATACGCAGTATTTT
>many|13|.|TRBJ1-5|TRBV28
CASTGRVGQPQHF
TGTGCCAGCACGGGGAGGGTTGGACAGCCCCAGCATTTT
>few|11|.|TRBJ2-5|TRBV20-1
CSANYQETQYF
TGCAGTGCGAACTACCAAGAGACCCAGTACTTC
>.|14|.|TRBJ2-5|TRBV4-2
CASSQAAEFQTQYF
TGTGCCAGCAGCCAAGCCGCCGAGTTTCAGACCCAGTACTTC
>.|14|TRBD2|TRBJ2-3|TRBV6-1
CASRPGGPTDTQYF
TGTGCCAGCAGGCCGGGGGGGCCCACAGATACGCAGTATTTT
>many|15|.|TRBJ1-2|TRBV11-1
CASSLAAGGNYGYTF
TGTGCCAGCAGCTTAGCGGCGGGCGGGAACTATGGCTACACCTTC
>many|16|TRBD1|TRBJ2-1|TRBV2
CASRVPGQGANNEQFF
TGTGCCAGCAGGGTCCCGGGACAGGGGGCGAACAATGAGCAGTTCTTC
>many|13|.|TRBJ2-3|TRBV10-1
CASSEGLTDTQYF
TGTGCCAGCAGTGAGGGCCTCACAGATACGCAGTATTTT
>many|14|.|TRBJ2-1|TRBV18
CASSPPTGSNEQFF
TGTGCCAGCTCACCGCCTACAGGTTCCAATGAGCAGTTCTTC
>.|17|TRBD1|TRBJ2-5|TRBV11-3
CASSLDRGTATQETQYF
TGTGCCAGCAGCTTGGACCGTGGGACAGCAACGCAAGAGACCCAGTACTTC